Following are 20 T cell receptor beta chains from one sample sequenced in a study of early T cells in non-severe SARS-CoV-2 infection (dated by TCRdb to the early 2020s). Libraries were built with 5' RACE. The instrument given in TCRdb is NextSeq 500. TCRdb reprocessed the public reads (quality trimming at Q25 with fastp, clone calling with MiXCR) and kept in-frame beta chains. CDR3 protein sequences are deduplicated, and each keeps its most common genes and DNA. Present in this sample are roughly 53,000 distinct CDR3 sequences, 9.5% to 15% of which were seen just once. The top ten hold approximately 2.5% of the sample. This material consisted of whole blood, taken at baseline. The receptors here all came from an adult who was a healthcare worker with PCR-confirmed SARS-CoV-2 infection or an uninfected control (not recorded which).

The rearrangement links TRBV11-2 to TRBJ2-7; 7 nucleotides agree with TRBD1. The CDR3 is made up of 14 amino acids. Germline CDR1 reads SGHAT; CDR2 reads FQNNGV. The V gene end was trimmed by 3 bases and the J gene end by 6 bases; junction bases not matched to a gene: 8. For the CDR3, the DNA is TGTGCCAGCAGCTTCCGGGACAGTGTTAGCGAGCAGTACTTC. Protein sequence: CASSFRDSVSEQYF. Filled out from reference TRBV11-2 and TRBJ2-7, the complete variable domain reads EAGVAQSPRYKIIEKRQSVAFWCNPISGHATLYWYQQILGQGPKLLIQFQNNGVVDDSQLPKDRFSAERLKGVDSTLKIQPAKLEDSAVYLCASSFRDSVSEQYFGPGTRLTVT.

The V gene is TRBV27, the J gene TRBJ2-7, with D maybe TRBD1 (6 bases). The CDR3 contains 14 residues. CDR1 is MNHEY, CDR2 SMNVEV, per germline (reference sequence). V was trimmed by 6 bases and J by 4 bases, leaving 16 bases between them. CDR3 protein: CASREDSLTYEQYF. The DNA for the CDR3 is TGTGCCAGCAGGGAGGACAGTTTAACGTACGAGCAGTACTTC.

In this sample, this clonotype turned up a few times. The CDR3 DNA follows: TGTGCCAGCAGCCCTACTAGATCCTACAATGAGCAGTTCTTC. It encodes CASSPTRSYNEQFF. The V call is TRBV5-4, the J call TRBJ2-1; D possibly corresponds to TRBD2 (5 bases). V lost 4 bases, J lost 1 base, and 9 bases lay in between. The germline CDR1 and CDR2 sequences are SGHNT and YYREEE (reference sequence). The CDR3 loop spans 14 amino acids.

The V gene is TRBV7-9, the J gene TRBJ1-1, with a tentative D call TRBD1 (5 bases). From germline, CDR1 is SEHNR and CDR2 FQNEAQ (reference sequence). CDR3 length: 14 residues. V was shortened by 2 bases and J by 5 bases, with 12 bases between the two germline ends. The CDR3 nucleotides are TGTGCCAGCAGCTTATGGGGGGAACGGACTGAAGCTTTCTTT. This encodes CASSLWGERTEAFF.

By frequency in the sample, this clonotype is large (0.1 to 1%). The rearrangement links TRBV7-6 to TRBJ2-7; TRBD2 matches at 8 bases. The germline V gene encodes CDR1 SGHVS and CDR2 FNYEAQ. V trimming: 4 bases; J trimming: 3 bases; junction bases outside the gene matches: 2. The CDR3 runs to 13 residues. The CDR3 region is CASSSGTSYEQYF. DNA for the CDR3: TGTGCCAGCAGCTCCGGGACTAGCTACGAGCAGTACTTC. The full variable domain, with the rest looked up from reference TRBV7-6 and TRBJ2-7, is GAGVSQSPRYKVTKRGQDVALRCDPISGHVSLYWYRQALGQGPEFLTYFNYEAQQDKSGLPNDRFSAERPEGSISTLTIQRTEQRDSAMYRCASSSGTSYEQYFGPGTRLTVT.

A few counts support this clonotype. This sequence joins TRBV12-3 or TRBV12-4 and TRBJ1-4; TRBD1 is a possible D gene (5 bases). This CDR3 spans 15 amino acids. Trimming shortened V by 1 base and J by 5 bases, and 11 bases separated the two germline ends. CDR3: CASSLGPWGNEKLFF. For the CDR3, the DNA is TGTGCCAGCAGTTTAGGCCCCTGGGGGAATGAAAAACTGTTTTTT.

This clonotype appeared many times. The chain is built from TRBV3-1 and TRBJ2-1; tentative D call: TRBD2 (6 bases). Trimming removed 1 base at V and 3 bases at J, with 10 bases between. Germline loops: CDR1 LGHDT, CDR2 YNNKEL (reference sequence). CDR3 size: 15 residues. The CDR3 nucleotides read TGTGCCAGCAGCCAAGTTAGCGGAAACTACAATGAGCAGTTCTTC. As protein: CASSQVSGNYNEQFF.

This clonotype has only a few counts. V and J are TRBV7-2 and TRBJ2-3, with TRBD1 matching over 7 bases. The V gene end was trimmed by 1 base and the J gene end by 0 bases; junction bases not matched to a gene: 4. This CDR3 is 16 amino acids long. The germline CDR1 and CDR2 sequences are SGHTA and FQGNSA. CDR3 protein: CASSLGGTASTDTQYF. As DNA, the CDR3 is TGTGCCAGCAGCTTAGGTGGGACAGCTAGCACAGATACGCAGTATTTT. The variable domain in full, with the rest retrieved from reference TRBV7-2 and TRBJ2-3, is GAGVSQSPSNKVTEKGKDVELRCDPISGHTALYWYRQSLGQGLEFLIYFQGNSAPDKSGLPSDRFSAERTGGSVSTLTIQRTQQEDSAVYLCASSLGGTASTDTQYFGPGTRLTVL.

The sample holds many counts of this clonotype. The gene calls are TRBV11-2 and TRBJ2-5; maybe TRBD1 (5 bases). CDR3 length equals 13 residues. In germline, CDR1 is SGHAT, CDR2 FQNNGV. V lost 5 bases and J 1 base, leaving 8 bases between the germline ends. The CDR3 protein is CASSPQGQETQYF. In DNA form, the CDR3 reads TGTGCCAGCAGCCCCCAGGGCCAAGAGACCCAGTACTTC.

The J gene is TRBJ2-1, the V gene TRBV7-3, with 7 bases fitting TRBD2. The V segment lost 4 bases and the J segment 10 bases; nucleotides outside the gene matches: 13. CDR1 is SGHTA, CDR2 FQGTGA, per germline. The CDR3 is made up of 15 amino acids. The CDR3 DNA follows: TGTGCCAGCAGCTCGAGGGGAGGGCCCGGACGGGAGCAGTTCTTC. This sequence encodes CASSSRGGPGREQFF.

The V and J genes are TRBV6-2 or TRBV6-3 and TRBJ2-7; TRBD1 matches at 12 bases. V shed 4 bases and J 3 bases; nucleotides not matched to a gene: 13. This CDR3 contains 18 residues. Germline CDR1 reads MNHEY; CDR2 reads SVGEGT. Here the CDR3 reads CASSSRPGTGGIDYEQYF. The CDR3 coding sequence is TGTGCCAGCAGTTCCCGTCCCGGGACAGGGGGCATCGACTACGAGCAGTACTTC.

The chain couples TRBV11-2 to TRBJ2-7; a possible D gene is TRBD2 (5 bases). Trimming took off 7 bases at V and 2 bases at J, with 12 bases between the two ends. Germline loops: CDR1 SGHAT, CDR2 FQNNGV. CDR3 length equals 13 residues. The CDR3 reads CASKFSGAYEQYF. CDR3 bases: TGTGCCAGCAAATTCTCCGGGGCCTACGAGCAGTACTTC.

This clonotype was seen only a few times. The chain recombines TRBV6-6 with TRBJ2-7; the D is unclear. Germline lookup yields CDR1 MNHNY and CDR2 SVGAGI (reference sequence). Trimming pared 6 bases from V and 4 bases from J, leaving 13 bases between. There are 13 residues in the CDR3. CDR3 amino acids: CASSNYPSYEQYF. The DNA of the CDR3 is TGTGCCAGCAGCAACTACCCCTCTTACGAGCAGTACTTC.

This clonotype came up a few times. The rearrangement uses TRBV27 and TRBJ2-1, with 10 positions matching TRBD2. This CDR3 spans 16 amino acids. V lost 4 bases, J lost 4 bases, and 7 bases stayed unmatched. Germline lookup yields CDR1 MNHEY and CDR2 SMNVEV (reference sequence). CDR3 bases: TGTGCCAGCAGTTCCGGGCGACTAGCGGGTTACAATGAGCAGTTCTTC. This gives the protein CASSSGRLAGYNEQFF.

In this sample, this clonotype turned up a few times. The chain has TRBV19 and TRBJ2-5, with 11 bases lining up with TRBD2. CDR3 size: 14 residues. Germline CDR1 reads LNHDA; CDR2 reads SQIVND (reference sequence). V dropped 9 bases and J dropped 6; count of bases not matched to a gene: 9. In DNA form, the CDR3 reads TGTGCCAGCTCGACTAGCGGGATCGGGAAGACCCAGTACTTC. Translation gives CASSTSGIGKTQYF.

The gene calls are TRBV4-3 and TRBJ2-7, with D perhaps matching TRBD1 (6 bases). Trimming pared 2 bases from V and 5 bases from J, leaving 16 bases between. Looked up from germline, CDR1 is LGHNA and CDR2 is YSLEER. The CDR3 is made up of 15 amino acids. The CDR3 coding sequence is TGCGCCAGCAGCCAACACAAACAGGGCTACGACGAGCAGTACTTC. It is translated as CASSQHKQGYDEQYF.

This clonotype showed up just a few times. The chain joins TRBV11-3 to TRBJ2-1, with 11 bases aligning to TRBD1. With 4 bases clipped from V and 5 bases from J, the junction kept 4 bases outside the gene matches. There are 15 residues in the CDR3. The germline gives CDR1 SGHNT, CDR2 YENEEA. The CDR3 DNA follows: TGTGCCAGCAGCTGGACAGGGGGCGTCGACAATGAGCAGTTCTTC. It translates to CASSWTGGVDNEQFF. Looking up the rest from reference TRBV11-3 and TRBJ2-1 gives the full variable domain: EAGVVQSPRYKIIEKKQPVAFWCNPISGHNTLYWYLQNLGQGPELLIRYENEEAVDDSQLPKDRFSAERLKGVDSTLKIQPAELGDSAVYLCASSWTGGVDNEQFFGPGTRLTVL.

This clonotype was detected a few times. The genes are TRBV28 and TRBJ2-7; D may be TRBD1 (6 bases). The CDR3 is made up of 12 amino acids. CDR1 is MDHEN, CDR2 SYDVKM, per germline. V dropped 8 bases and J dropped 3 bases, with 11 bases sitting between them. CDR3 DNA sequence: TGTGCCAGCGGGGGCAGGTTCTACGAGCAGTACTTC. Its translation: CASGGRFYEQYF.

This clonotype was seen a handful of times. CDR3 coding DNA: TGTGCCAGCAGCTTGGCCGAGGTCAAGCCTCGGGGCTACACCTTC. This translates into CASSLAEVKPRGYTF. The chain carries TRBV5-4 and TRBJ1-2; no clear D gene. CDR1 and CDR2 from the germline V gene are SGHNT and YYREEE (reference sequence). The CDR3 is 15 residues long. Trimming pared 0 bases from V and 8 bases from J, leaving 17 bases between.

The gene calls are TRBV18 and TRBJ2-5; D is unresolved. This CDR3 has 14 residues. CDR1 and CDR2 (germline): KGHSH, LQKENI. Trimming took 0 bases from V and 9 from J, leaving 14 bases between them. As DNA, the CDR3 is TGTGCCAGCTCACCACCGGCAGTCGTGGGTTCCCAGTACTTC. It encodes CASSPPAVVGSQYF.